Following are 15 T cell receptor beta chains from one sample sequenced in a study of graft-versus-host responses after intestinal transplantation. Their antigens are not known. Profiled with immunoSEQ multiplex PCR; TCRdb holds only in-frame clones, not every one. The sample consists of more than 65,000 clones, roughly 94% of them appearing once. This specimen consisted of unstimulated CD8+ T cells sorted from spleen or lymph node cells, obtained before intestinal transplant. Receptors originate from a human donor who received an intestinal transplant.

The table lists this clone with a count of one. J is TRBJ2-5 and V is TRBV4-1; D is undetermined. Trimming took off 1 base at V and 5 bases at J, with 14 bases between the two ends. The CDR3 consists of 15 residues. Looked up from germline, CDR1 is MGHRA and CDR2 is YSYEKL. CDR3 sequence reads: CASSQVAGYGETQYF. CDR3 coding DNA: TGCGCCAGCAGCCAAGTCGCCGGCTACGGGGAGACCCAGTACTTC.

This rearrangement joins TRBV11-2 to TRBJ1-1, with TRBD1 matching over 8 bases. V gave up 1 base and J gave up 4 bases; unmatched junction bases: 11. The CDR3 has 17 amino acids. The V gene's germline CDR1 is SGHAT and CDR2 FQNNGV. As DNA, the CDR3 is TGTGCCAGCAGCTTAGCGGGCCAGGGGGCGCGCGGCACTGAAGCTTTCTTT. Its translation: CASSLAGQGARGTEAFF.

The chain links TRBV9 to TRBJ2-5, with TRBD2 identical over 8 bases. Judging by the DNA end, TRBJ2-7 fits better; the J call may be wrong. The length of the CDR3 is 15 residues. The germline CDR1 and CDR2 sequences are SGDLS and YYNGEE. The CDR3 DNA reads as TGTGCCAGCAGCGTGACTCCGGGACTAGAGTACGAGCAGTACTTC. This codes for CASSVTPGLEYEQYF.

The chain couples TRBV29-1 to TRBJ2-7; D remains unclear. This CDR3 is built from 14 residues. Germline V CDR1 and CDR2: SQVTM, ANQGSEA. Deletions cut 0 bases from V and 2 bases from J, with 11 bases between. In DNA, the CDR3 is TGCAGCGTTGAAGATATCACACTACCCTACGAGCAGTACTTC. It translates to CSVEDITLPYEQYF.

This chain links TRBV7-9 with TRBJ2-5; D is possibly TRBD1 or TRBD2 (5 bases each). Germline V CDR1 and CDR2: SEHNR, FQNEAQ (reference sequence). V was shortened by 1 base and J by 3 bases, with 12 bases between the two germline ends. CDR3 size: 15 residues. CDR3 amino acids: CASSLVGAGEETQYF. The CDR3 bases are TGTGCCAGCAGCTTAGTCGGGGCAGGAGAAGAGACCCAGTACTTC.

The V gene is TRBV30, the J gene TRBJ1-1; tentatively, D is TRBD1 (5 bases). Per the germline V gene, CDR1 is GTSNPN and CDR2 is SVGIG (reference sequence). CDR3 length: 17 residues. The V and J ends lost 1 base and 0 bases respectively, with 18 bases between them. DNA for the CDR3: TGTGCCTGGAGTGCGATAGGGGCCCCACATCTGAACACTGAAGCTTTCTTT. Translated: CAWSAIGAPHLNTEAFF. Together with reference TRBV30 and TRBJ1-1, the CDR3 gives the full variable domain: SQTIHQWPATLVQPVGSPLSLECTVEGTSNPNLYWYRQAAGRGLQLLFYSVGIGQISSEVPQNLSASRPQDRQFILSSKKLLLSDSGFYLCAWSAIGAPHLNTEAFFGQGTRLTVV.

The CDR3 bases are TGTGCCAGCACTCCCACTGAGAACACAGATACGCAGTATTTT. Translating gives CASTPTENTDTQYF. The chain has TRBV2 and TRBJ2-3; no definite D call. This CDR3 contains 14 residues. Germline-derived CDR1 and CDR2 are SNHLY and FYNNEI. The germline V and J ends were trimmed by 7 bases and 2 bases, with 13 bases remaining between them.

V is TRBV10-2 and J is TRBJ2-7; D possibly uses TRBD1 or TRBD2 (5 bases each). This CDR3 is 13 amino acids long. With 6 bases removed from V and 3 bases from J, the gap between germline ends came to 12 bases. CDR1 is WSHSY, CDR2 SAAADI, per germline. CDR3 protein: CASSPGTDYEQYF. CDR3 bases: TGCGCCAGCAGCCCTGGGACGGACTACGAGCAGTACTTC.

Written as DNA, the CDR3 is TGTGCCAGCAGTCCCTACCCAGGGAACACTGAAGCTTTCTTT. Translating it yields CASSPYPGNTEAFF. The chain carries TRBV27 and TRBJ1-1; no firm D call. The V end lost 5 bases, the J end lost 1 base, and 11 bases lay between the germline ends. Germline CDR1 is MNHEY and CDR2 is SMNVEV (reference sequence). This CDR3 has 14 amino acids.

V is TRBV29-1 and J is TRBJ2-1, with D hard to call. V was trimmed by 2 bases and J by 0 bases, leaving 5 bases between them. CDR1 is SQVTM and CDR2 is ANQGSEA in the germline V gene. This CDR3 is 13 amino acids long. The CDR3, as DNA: TGCAGCGTTGAACATAGCTCCTACAATGAGCAGTTCTTC. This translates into CSVEHSSYNEQFF.

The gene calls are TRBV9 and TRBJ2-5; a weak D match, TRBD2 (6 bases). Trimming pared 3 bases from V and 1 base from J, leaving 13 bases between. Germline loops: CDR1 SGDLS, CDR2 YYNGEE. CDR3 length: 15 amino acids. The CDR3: CASSEGRRGQETQYF. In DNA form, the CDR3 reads TGTGCCAGCAGCGAGGGGAGGAGGGGCCAAGAGACCCAGTACTTC.

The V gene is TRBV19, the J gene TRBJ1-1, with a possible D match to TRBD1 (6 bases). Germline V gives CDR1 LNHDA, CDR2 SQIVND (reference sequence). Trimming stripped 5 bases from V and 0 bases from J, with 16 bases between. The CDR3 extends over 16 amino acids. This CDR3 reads CASSFRTVDMNTEAFF. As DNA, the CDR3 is TGTGCCAGTAGTTTCCGGACAGTAGACATGAACACTGAAGCTTTCTTT.

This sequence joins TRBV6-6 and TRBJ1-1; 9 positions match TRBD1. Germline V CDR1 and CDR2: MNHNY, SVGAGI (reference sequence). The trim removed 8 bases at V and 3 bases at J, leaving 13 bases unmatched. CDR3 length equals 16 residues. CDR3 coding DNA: TGTGCCAGCGGGGCGTCGGACAGGGGCTTGTACACTGAAGCTTTCTTT. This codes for CASGASDRGLYTEAFF.

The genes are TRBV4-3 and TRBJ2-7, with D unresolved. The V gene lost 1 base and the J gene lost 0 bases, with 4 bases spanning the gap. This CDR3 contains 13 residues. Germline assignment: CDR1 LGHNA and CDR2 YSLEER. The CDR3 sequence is CASSQGHSYEQYF. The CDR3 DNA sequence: TGCGCCAGCAGCCAAGGCCACTCCTACGAGCAGTACTTC.

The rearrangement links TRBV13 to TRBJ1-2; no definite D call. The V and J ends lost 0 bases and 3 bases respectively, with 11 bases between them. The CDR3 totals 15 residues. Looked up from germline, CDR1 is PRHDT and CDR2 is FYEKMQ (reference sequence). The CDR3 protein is CASSLGEGWHYGYTF. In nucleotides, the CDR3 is TGTGCCAGCAGCTTAGGGGAGGGTTGGCACTATGGCTACACCTTC.